The 32 T cell receptor beta chains given below trace back to one sample, sequenced in a study of metastatic and nonmetastatic thyroid tumors. TCRdb re-analyzed the PCR reads through MiXCR. This table holds 30,000 to 35,000 clones, 35% to 40% found once. None of the patients had undergone any treatment ahead of thyroid surgery. Material for sequencing was tumor tissue. These receptors came from a female donor with papillary thyroid cancer or a benign thyroid nodule (not recorded which). Some clones in this sample may be carry-over from other donors' samples.

V and J are TRBV20-1 and TRBJ2-7; D uncertain. V was shortened by 3 bases and J by 6 bases, with 9 bases between the two germline ends. Germline CDR1 is DFQATT and CDR2 is SNEGSKA (reference sequence). This CDR3 comprises 11 residues. The chain's CDR3 is CSARSHSEQYF. CDR3 DNA: TGCAGTGCTAGGAGTCACTCCGAGCAGTACTTC.

As regards this clone: This sample also contains other DNA sequences that code for the same CDR3. The chain joins TRBV5-1 to TRBJ1-1; 7 nucleotides line up with TRBD1. V shed 2 bases and J 1 base; nucleotides not matched to a gene: 2. This CDR3 contains 14 residues. The germline V gene encodes CDR1 SGHRS and CDR2 YFSETQ. CDR3 coding DNA: TGCGCCAGCAGCTTCGCAGGGGGGAACACTGAAGCTTTCTTT. This codes for CASSFAGGNTEAFF. The full variable domain, with the rest looked up from reference TRBV5-1 and TRBJ1-1, is KAGVTQTPRYLIKTRGQQVTLSCSPISGHRSVSWYQQTPGQGLQFLFEYFSETQRNKGNFPGRFSGRQFSNSRSEMNVSTLELGDSALYLCASSFAGGNTEAFFGQGTRLTVV.

Only a few counts were recorded for this clone. The J gene is TRBJ1-2, the V gene TRBV7-2, with TRBD1 matching over 7 bases. The germline V gene has CDR1 SGHTA and CDR2 FQGNSA. The J segment lost 4 bases and the V segment lost 5 bases, leaving 10 bases of the junction unmatched. The CDR3 totals 15 residues. The CDR3 protein is CASSARQGGGYGYTF. The CDR3 region has the DNA TGTGCCAGCAGCGCCCGACAGGGAGGGGGCTATGGCTACACCTTC.

Of note for this clone: A read error may explain this, as a much larger clone is one base away. The chain combines TRBV3-1 with TRBJ2-7; D gene ambiguous. Germline-derived CDR1 and CDR2 are LGHDT and YNNKEL (reference sequence). The CDR3 has 15 residues. CDR3 amino acids: CVSSPPVGPTYEQYF. CDR3 nucleotide sequence: TGTGTCAGCAGCCCCCCCGTCGGGCCGACCTACGAGCAGTACTTC.

In this sample, this clone turned up a few times. The V call is TRBV6-1, the J call TRBJ2-6; D is unclear. The germline CDR1 and CDR2 sequences are MNHNS and SASEGT. CDR3 length: 15 amino acids. Trimming took off 1 base at V and 0 bases at J, with 4 bases between the two ends. Here the CDR3 DNA reads TGTGCCAGCAGTGAAGTGAGCTCTGGGGCCAACGTCCTGACTTTC. Protein product: CASSEVSSGANVLTF.

The V call is TRBV7-6, the J call TRBJ2-2; D remains ambiguous. V shed 5 bases and J shed 5 bases, with 9 bases lying between them. The CDR3 consists of 13 residues. CDR1 is SGHVS, CDR2 FNYEAQ, per germline. Written as DNA, the CDR3 is TGTGCCAGCAGCCCACGAATGACCGGGGAGCTGTTTTTT. It encodes CASSPRMTGELFF.

The table lists this clone with a few counts. The J gene is TRBJ2-7, the V gene TRBV15, with D perhaps given as TRBD1 or TRBD2 (5 bases each). Germline CDR1 is LNHNV and CDR2 is YYDKDF (reference sequence). Trimming removed 1 base from V and 1 base from J, with 11 bases in between. The CDR3 totals 15 residues. The CDR3 nucleotides read TGTGCCACCAGCAGAGCGGGGACGGCATCCTACGAGCAGTACTTC. It yields the protein CATSRAGTASYEQYF.

The chain carries TRBV20-1 and TRBJ2-2; weak D call: TRBD2 (6 bases). The V gene lost 1 base and the J gene lost 2 bases, with 8 bases spanning the gap. Germline-derived CDR1 and CDR2 are DFQATT and SNEGSKA (reference sequence). The CDR3 consists of 14 residues. CDR3 protein: CSARGGLNTGELFF. The CDR3 bases are TGCAGTGCTAGAGGAGGACTAAACACCGGGGAGCTGTTTTTT.

This clone occurred once. The chain employs TRBV7-9 and TRBJ2-7, with 8 bases aligning to TRBD2. The CDR3 sequence is 13 residues long. Germline V lookup: CDR1 SEHNR, CDR2 FQNEAQ (reference sequence). V was clipped by 4 bases and J by 12 bases; unmatched bases: 11. CDR3 protein: CASSSRRERGPYF. CDR3 coding DNA: TGTGCCAGCAGCTCCAGAAGAGAGCGGGGGCCGTACTTC.

This sequence joins TRBV20-1 and TRBJ2-5; D remains unclear. The CDR3 spans 14 residues. Germline-derived CDR1 and CDR2 are DFQATT and SNEGSKA (reference sequence). Trimming cost V 1 base and J 0 bases, with 9 bases left between them. CDR3 in amino acids: CSARGGNHQETQYF. CDR3 nucleotide sequence: TGCAGTGCTAGAGGCGGTAACCACCAAGAGACCCAGTACTTC.

This clone was detected a few times. The chain couples TRBV6-1 to TRBJ1-2; no clear D. In germline, CDR1 is MNHNS, CDR2 SASEGT. The ends were cut back, 6 bases at V and 5 bases at J, with 13 bases in the middle. This CDR3 has 13 residues. The DNA for the CDR3 is TGTGCCAGCAGACGTACAGAGGAATATGGCTACACCTTC. This codes for CASRRTEEYGYTF.

The chain has TRBV14 and TRBJ1-1, with a tentative D call TRBD1 (5 bases). The CDR3 has 18 residues. V gave up 0 bases and J gave up 0 bases, with 17 bases separating them. The germline gives CDR1 SGHDN, CDR2 FVKESK. CDR3 residues: CASSQEVLALRVNTEAFF. The CDR3 DNA reads TGTGCCAGCAGCCAAGAGGTACTGGCCCTCAGGGTGAACACTGAAGCTTTCTTT. The variable domain in full, completed from reference TRBV14 and TRBJ1-1, reads EAGVTQFPSHSVIEKGQTVTLRCDPISGHDNLYWYRRVMGKEIKFLLHFVKESKQDESGMPNNRFLAERTGGTYSTLKVQPAELEDSGVYFCASSQEVLALRVNTEAFFGQGTRLTVV.

V gene TRBV27 combines with J gene TRBJ1-2; TRBD1 is a possible D gene (5 bases). With 11 bases removed from V and 7 bases from J, the gap between germline ends came to 20 bases. This CDR3 is 13 amino acids long. Germline V gene sequence: CDR1 MNHEY, CDR2 SMNVEV (reference sequence). The CDR3 protein is CAASLRDGSGYTF. CDR3 bases: TGTGCCGCCTCACTCCGGGACGGGAGTGGCTACACCTTC.

In the case of this clone: At one end the junction does not follow the germline gene, possibly because of a read error. This chain connects TRBV28 to TRBJ2-7; either TRBD1 or TRBD2 may fit D (7 bases each). The CDR3 has 14 amino acids. The germline gives CDR1 MDHEN, CDR2 SYDVKM. The DNA of the CDR3 is TGTGCCAGCAGTAGTACTCTTTCGGGAGGACAGGTGAACTTC. It is translated as CASSSTLSGGQVNF.

CDR3 DNA: TGTGCCAGCAGCCTCACTAGCGGGAGTAGTTACGAGCAGTACTTC. It specifies CASSLTSGSSYEQYF. This chain connects TRBV11-2 to TRBJ2-7; 11 nucleotides line up with TRBD2. This CDR3 has 15 amino acids. From germline, CDR1 is SGHAT and CDR2 FQNNGV. With 5 bases clipped from V and 4 bases from J, the junction kept 7 bases outside the gene matches.

This clone has more than one count but fewer than ten. V gene TRBV12-3 or TRBV12-4 combines with J gene TRBJ2-7; D remains ambiguous. V was clipped by 5 bases and J by 2 bases, with 7 bases between them. The CDR3 loop spans 12 amino acids. The CDR3 is CASSPVPYEQYF. CDR3 DNA sequence: TGTGCCAGCAGTCCTGTCCCCTACGAGCAGTACTTC.

This sequence joins TRBV5-8 and TRBJ1-1; D gene ambiguous. This CDR3 is built from 11 residues. CDR1 and CDR2 from the germline V gene are SGHTS and YDEGEE. V lost 7 bases and J lost 4, with 8 bases in between. CDR3: CASLHSTEAFF. CDR3 nucleotides: TGTGCCAGCCTTCATAGCACTGAAGCTTTCTTT.

The J gene is TRBJ2-1, the V gene TRBV12-3 or TRBV12-4; D might be TRBD2 (7 bases). The CDR3 runs to 14 residues. V lost 1 base to trimming and J lost 15 bases, with 19 bases between them. CDR3 residues: CASSLGAGRGRPFF. For the CDR3, the DNA is TGTGCCAGCAGTTTAGGTGCAGGGCGGGGGCGTCCGTTCTTC.

The CDR3: CASSMSGYGNTIYF. The DNA of the CDR3 is TGTGCCAGTAGTATGTCCGGGTATGGAAACACCATATATTTT. The rearrangement uses TRBV19 and TRBJ1-3; no clear D. This CDR3 comprises 14 residues. V dropped 3 bases and J dropped 3 bases, with 9 bases sitting between them. CDR1 LNHDA and CDR2 SQIVND come from the germline V gene (reference sequence).

In its sample, this clone was seen a few times. Germline and junction disagree at one end, which may indicate a read error. V gene TRBV28 combines with J gene TRBJ1-3; D gene unclear. Germline CDR1 MDHEN, CDR2 SYDVKM. The CDR3 covers 13 residues. The CDR3: CASGLGTGNTIYF. CDR3 DNA: TGTGCCAGCGGTTTGGGTACTGGAAACACCATATATTTT.

Only one count was recorded for this clone. An end of the junction differs from the germline gene, which may be a read error. The chain carries TRBV20-1 and TRBJ1-1; D perhaps matches TRBD1 (5 bases). The germline CDR1 and CDR2 sequences are DFQATT and SNEGSKA (reference sequence). This CDR3 contains 13 residues. The CDR3 reads CSASLGGSTEVFF. The DNA for the CDR3 is TGCAGTGCCTCCTTGGGGGGGAGCACTGAAGTTTTCTTT.

J is TRBJ2-3 and V is TRBV5-1, with 7 bases matching TRBD2. V dropped 4 bases and J dropped 3; count of bases not matched to a gene: 8. The CDR3 covers 15 residues. Germline V gene data show CDR1 as SGHRS and CDR2 as YFSETQ. CDR3 amino acids: CASSPHGEGTDTQYF. In nucleotides, the CDR3 is TGCGCCAGCAGCCCTCACGGGGAGGGAACAGATACGCAGTATTTT.

A few counts support this clone. The chain carries TRBV7-8 and TRBJ2-7; 7 positions agree with TRBD2. The germline V gene has CDR1 SGHVS and CDR2 FQNEAQ. The V and J ends lost 5 bases and 0 bases, in that order; junction bases with no gene match: 7. This CDR3 is built from 15 residues. The CDR3 here is CASSPTSVSSYEQYF. The CDR3 nucleotides are TGTGCCAGCAGCCCCACTAGCGTAAGCTCCTACGAGCAGTACTTC.

J is TRBJ1-1 and V is TRBV5-1, with 8 bases fitting TRBD1. The CDR3 runs 15 residues. Germline lookup yields CDR1 SGHRS and CDR2 YFSETQ. The J segment lost 4 bases and the V segment lost 0 bases, leaving 5 bases of the junction unmatched. CDR3 protein: CASSLGQGSLTEAFF. The DNA of the CDR3 is TGCGCCAGCAGCTTGGGACAGGGGAGTCTCACTGAAGCTTTCTTT.

The V and J genes are TRBV4-1 and TRBJ1-2, with a possible D match to TRBD1 (6 bases). V lost 4 bases, J lost 5 bases, and 17 bases lay in between. The germline CDR1 and CDR2 sequences are MGHRA and YSYEKL. This CDR3 has 15 residues. In nucleotides, the CDR3 is TGCGCCAGCAGCCCCCAAGGACAGCGCCATTATGGCTACACCTTC. Protein sequence: CASSPQGQRHYGYTF.

This clone has just a few counts. The gene calls are TRBV12-3 or TRBV12-4 and TRBJ1-1, with D maybe TRBD1 (5 bases). Between the trimmed V and J ends, which lost 7 bases and 2 bases, there was a span of 11 bases. This CDR3 has 13 amino acids. The CDR3 DNA sequence: TGTGCCAGCAACCGAGACAGCAACACTGAAGCTTTCTTT. It specifies CASNRDSNTEAFF.

V usage is TRBV10-3 and J usage is TRBJ2-7, with 8 bases fitting TRBD2. Trimming removed 2 bases from V and 0 bases from J; junction bases left unmatched: 3. Germline lookup yields CDR1 ENHRY and CDR2 SYGVKD. The CDR3 runs to 15 residues. The DNA of the CDR3 is TGTGCCATCAGTGAGGTAGCGGGGAGCTCCTACGAGCAGTACTTC. Translation: CAISEVAGSSYEQYF.

The chain is built from TRBV28 and TRBJ1-4; D call uncertain. The CDR3 runs to 15 residues. Trimming took 6 bases from V and 4 from J, leaving 15 bases between them. Per germline, CDR1 MDHEN and CDR2 SYDVKM. CDR3 in amino acids: CASSIEVSDNEKLFF. CDR3 in DNA: TGTGCCAGCAGCATCGAAGTGTCAGATAATGAAAAACTGTTTTTT.

V gene TRBV6-1 combines with J gene TRBJ2-7, with D hard to call. CDR1 and CDR2 (germline): MNHNS, SASEGT. This CDR3 is 17 amino acids long. With 7 bases removed from V and 4 bases from J, the gap between germline ends came to 26 bases. The DNA for the CDR3 is TGTGCCAGCACCTCCCGATGGGGTCAGGAGAGGCCTTACGAGCAGTACTTC. Translating gives CASTSRWGQERPYEQYF.

The rearrangement links TRBV20-1 to TRBJ1-5; a weak D match, TRBD1 (5 bases). The V end lost 4 bases, the J end lost 5 bases, and 12 bases lay between the germline ends. CDR3 length equals 13 residues. Germline V CDR1 and CDR2: DFQATT, SNEGSKA (reference sequence). The CDR3 DNA reads TGCAGTGCTAAAGGGACCGTCGATCAGCCCCAGCATTTT. Its protein is CSAKGTVDQPQHF.

The J gene is TRBJ1-1, the V gene TRBV7-2; a possible D gene is TRBD1 (5 bases). The CDR3 extends over 13 amino acids. V shed 7 bases and J shed 0 bases, with 9 bases lying between them. Germline loops: CDR1 SGHTA, CDR2 FQGNSA. The CDR3 region is CASTRQMNTEAFF. The CDR3 region has the DNA TGTGCCAGCACCCGACAGATGAACACTGAAGCTTTCTTT.

This clone was detected only a few times. The rearrangement joins TRBV5-6 to TRBJ1-1; 9 positions match TRBD1. V was clipped by 2 bases and J by 4 bases; unmatched bases: 3. This CDR3 has 14 residues. The germline V gene encodes CDR1 SGHDT and CDR2 YYEEEE. CDR3 coding DNA: TGTGCCAGCAGCTTAGGACAGGGGAGCACTGAAGCTTTCTTT. Its translation is CASSLGQGSTEAFF.